One and the same sample provided the 26 T cell receptor beta chains below, sequenced in a study of Ad26.COV2.S vaccination and SARS-CoV-2 variants. Treatment: around 19 received Ad26.COV2.S at low or high dose, single or two shots; about 5 received placebo; per-sample allocation not given. Day 63 after the first vaccine or placebo injection was the time point for sampling. Data came from immunoSEQ multiplex PCR; TCRdb stores just in-frame clones and leaves some out. The sample records roughly 400,000 clones, 92% being singletons. The input for sequencing was peripheral blood, taken in a trial of Ad26.COV2.S vaccine versus placebo. Every receptor here comes from a person aged 18-65 years who received the Ad26.COV2.S COVID-19 vaccine or a placebo.

CDR3 region: CASSYEGTDRTNTQYF. The DNA for the CDR3 is TGTGCCAGCAGTTACGAGGGGACAGACCGCACGAATACGCAGTATTTT. This chain uses TRBV6-5 with TRBJ2-3; 7 nucleotides match TRBD1. The germline gives CDR1 MNHEY, CDR2 SVGAGI. Trimming took 2 bases from V and 7 from J; bases not matched to a gene: 12. This CDR3 region has 16 residues.

The chain carries TRBV4-3 and TRBJ2-7, with D perhaps matching TRBD2 (5 bases). The CDR3 totals 14 residues. Germline CDR1 reads LGHNA; CDR2 reads YSLEER. The V end lost 1 base, the J end lost 2 bases, and 9 bases lay between the germline ends. CDR3 loop: CASSQGTATYEQYF. CDR3 nucleotides: TGCGCCAGCAGCCAAGGGACTGCGACCTACGAGCAGTACTTC.

This chain links TRBV4-3 with TRBJ2-1; a possible D gene is TRBD2 (5 bases). Between the trimmed V and J ends, which lost 1 base and 9 bases, there was a span of 13 bases. The CDR3 consists of 14 residues. Germline V gene data show CDR1 as LGHNA and CDR2 as YSLEER. The CDR3 region has the DNA TGCGCCAGCAGCCAAGGTTTCATAGAGGGTGAGCAGTTCTTC. Translated, it gives CASSQGFIEGEQFF.

J is TRBJ1-1 and V is TRBV7-9; unclear D gene. V lost 3 bases, J lost 2 bases, and 7 bases lay in between. The CDR3 runs to 13 residues. Germline CDR1 and CDR2: SEHNR and FQNEAQ (reference sequence). The CDR3 here is CASSFSGNTEAFF. DNA for the CDR3: TGTGCCAGCAGCTTTTCAGGCAACACTGAAGCTTTCTTT.

The V call is TRBV3-1 (or the pseudogene TRBV3-2), the J call TRBJ1-4, with unresolved D. V lost 0 bases and J 11 bases, leaving 7 bases between the germline ends. This CDR3 comprises 12 residues. CDR1 and CDR2 from the germline V gene are LGHDT and YNNKEL (reference sequence). CDR3 coding DNA: TGTGCCAGCAGCCAAGAGCTTAACAAACTGTTTTTT. Translated, it gives CASSQELNKLFF.

The DNA for the CDR3 is TGTGCCAGCAGCTTAACCGCTCCAACTAATGAAAAACTGTTTTTT. It is translated as CASSLTAPTNEKLFF. V is TRBV7-9 and J is TRBJ1-4; D gene unclear. Trimming stripped 2 bases from V and 0 bases from J, with 7 bases between. Germline CDR1 SEHNR, CDR2 FQNEAQ (reference sequence). The CDR3 runs to 15 residues.

The J gene is TRBJ2-7, the V gene TRBV6-5; TRBD1 is a possible D gene (6 bases). The CDR3 contains 13 residues. CDR1 is MNHEY and CDR2 is SVGAGI in the germline V gene. V dropped 7 bases and J dropped 0 bases, with 10 bases sitting between them. For the CDR3, the DNA is TGTGCCAGCAATGGACAGCTCTCCTACGAGCAGTACTTC. It yields the protein CASNGQLSYEQYF.

The sample holds one count of this clone. The rearrangement links TRBV30 to TRBJ1-1; 7 bases line up with TRBD1. Per germline, CDR1 GTSNPN and CDR2 SVGIG (reference sequence). Trimming removed 2 bases from V and 1 base from J; junction bases left unmatched: 28. This CDR3 has 22 residues. This CDR3 is CAWSSKTGIGVGGVISNTEAFF. For the CDR3, the DNA is TGTGCCTGGAGTTCAAAGACAGGGATAGGGGTCGGCGGGGTAATATCGAACACTGAAGCTTTCTTT.

The gene calls are TRBV5-4 and TRBJ1-1, with D hard to call. Germline CDR1 and CDR2: SGHNT and YYREEE (reference sequence). With 4 bases removed from V and 10 bases from J, the gap between germline ends came to 17 bases. CDR3 length: 13 amino acids. CDR3 nucleotides: TGTGCCAGCAGCCCCCCGGGCTTGGTAGGAGCTTTCTTT. Its protein product is CASSPPGLVGAFF.

The chain recombines TRBV28 with TRBJ1-4; TRBD1 might be the D (6 bases). V was cut by 5 bases and J by 10 bases, with 20 bases left in between. CDR1 is MDHEN, CDR2 SYDVKM, per germline. This CDR3 spans 15 amino acids. The CDR3 loop reads CASSLRSRGGGKLFF. CDR3 coding DNA: TGTGCCAGCAGTCTCCGTAGCAGGGGAGGGGGAAAACTGTTTTTT.

This clone has just one count. This chain connects TRBV6-5 to TRBJ2-3; TRBD1 matches at 9 bases. From germline, CDR1 is MNHEY and CDR2 SVGAGI. J gave up 2 bases and V 6 bases, and 6 bases lay outside the gene matches. CDR3 length equals 15 residues. Here the CDR3 DNA reads TGTGCCAGCAGAAAGGACAGGGGATACACAGATACGCAGTATTTT. Amino acids: CASRKDRGYTDTQYF.

The rearrangement links TRBV2 to TRBJ2-1; the match to TRBD1 covers 7 bases. V shed 1 base and J 7 bases; nucleotides not matched to a gene: 4. Germline assignment: CDR1 SNHLY and CDR2 FYNNEI. This CDR3 region has 14 residues. The CDR3 loop is CASSEGGRGNEQFF. The CDR3 DNA sequence: TGTGCCAGCAGTGAAGGCGGCAGGGGGAATGAGCAGTTCTTC.

The chain carries TRBV2 and TRBJ2-1, with 10 positions matching TRBD2. CDR1 and CDR2 from the germline V gene are SNHLY and FYNNEI. V dropped 10 bases and J dropped 3; count of bases not matched to a gene: 15. The CDR3 runs to 17 residues. In DNA form, the CDR3 reads TGTGCCATCGCGAGGTCACAGATAGCGGGGGGCTACAATGAGCAGTTCTTC. Encoded protein: CAIARSQIAGGYNEQFF.

This clone was seen only once. Other DNA sequences in this sample translate to the same CDR3. The chain uses TRBV7-6 and TRBJ2-7; D unclear. Germline V lookup: CDR1 SGHVS, CDR2 FNYEAQ. Trimming took 6 bases from V and 0 from J, leaving 9 bases between them. There are 13 residues in the CDR3. The CDR3 DNA reads TGTGCCAGCAGTTCAGGAAGCTCCTACGAGCAGTACTTC. This translates into CASSSGSSYEQYF.

This sequence joins TRBV11-2 and TRBJ2-7; 10 bases match TRBD1. There are 14 residues in the CDR3. The germline V gene encodes CDR1 SGHAT and CDR2 FQNNGV. With 3 bases clipped from V and 5 bases from J, the junction kept 4 bases outside the gene matches. CDR3 residues: CASSLDRGSHEQYF. The CDR3 region has the DNA TGTGCCAGCAGCTTGGACAGGGGGTCGCACGAGCAGTACTTC.

This chain uses TRBV28 with TRBJ1-1, with a weak D call TRBD1 (5 bases). The CDR3 totals 18 residues. Germline V gene data show CDR1 as MDHEN and CDR2 as SYDVKM. V lost 6 bases and J lost 0, with 23 bases in between. The CDR3 loop is CASSTRGRQLHLNTEAFF. The CDR3, as DNA: TGTGCCAGCAGCACACGGGGACGCCAACTCCATTTGAACACTGAAGCTTTCTTT.

A single count supports this clone. The chain links TRBV11-2 to TRBJ2-4, with D possibly being TRBD2 (5 bases). Per the germline V gene, CDR1 is SGHAT and CDR2 is FQNNGV. Trimming stripped 5 bases from V and 2 bases from J, with 13 bases between. The CDR3 consists of 15 residues. The CDR3, as DNA: TGTGCCAGCAGCCGGGGTGCGGTTACCAAAAACATTCAGTACTTC. Its protein product is CASSRGAVTKNIQYF.

The chain is built from TRBV27 and TRBJ2-5; perhaps TRBD1 as D (6 bases). Germline V gives CDR1 MNHEY, CDR2 SMNVEV (reference sequence). Trimming pared 4 bases from V and 4 bases from J, leaving 19 bases between. CDR3 length: 16 amino acids. The CDR3 nucleotides read TGTGCCAGCAGTTCCTACCCCACGAACAGGGCAGAGACCCAGTACTTC. Protein: CASSSYPTNRAETQYF.

This chain connects TRBV6-6 to TRBJ1-2, with a possible D match to TRBD1 (5 bases). CDR1 MNHNY and CDR2 SVGAGI come from the germline V gene (reference sequence). V lost 0 bases and J lost 3, with 14 bases in between. The CDR3 consists of 16 residues. The CDR3 is CASSYSGDSNHYGYTF. The CDR3 DNA reads TGTGCCAGCAGTTACTCGGGCGACAGCAACCACTATGGCTACACCTTC.

In this sample, this clone turned up a few times. The V and J genes are TRBV30 and TRBJ1-5; D unclear. Between the trimmed V and J ends, which lost 0 bases and 2 bases, there was a span of 5 bases. CDR1 is GTSNPN, CDR2 SVGIG, per germline (reference sequence). The CDR3 loop spans 13 amino acids. This CDR3 reads CAWSVEGNQPQHF. The CDR3 bases are TGTGCCTGGAGTGTAGAGGGCAATCAGCCCCAGCATTTT.

This clone was picked up one time. The chain uses TRBV2 and TRBJ2-7; 9 nucleotides line up with TRBD1. Trimming took 6 bases from V and 5 from J; bases not matched to a gene: 11. The CDR3 consists of 15 residues. CDR1 is SNHLY, CDR2 FYNNEI, per germline. The CDR3 loop is CASRALGQGSHEQYF. Here the CDR3 DNA reads TGTGCCAGCAGGGCCCTGGGACAGGGATCCCACGAGCAGTACTTC.

This clone came up once. The rearrangement links TRBV5-5 to TRBJ2-6, with D perhaps matching TRBD1 (5 bases). The CDR3 sequence is 15 residues long. Germline values: CDR1 SGHKS, CDR2 YYEKEE (reference sequence). The V gene lost 4 bases and the J gene lost 0 bases, with 8 bases spanning the gap. CDR3 amino acids: CASSAGNSGANVLTF. In nucleotides, the CDR3 is TGTGCCAGCAGCGCAGGGAACTCTGGGGCCAACGTCCTGACTTTC.

The sample holds one count of this clone. The V call is TRBV7-9, the J call TRBJ1-3, with TRBD1 matching 8 bases. Looked up from germline, CDR1 is SEHNR and CDR2 is FQNEAQ (reference sequence). V shed 1 base, J shed 4 bases, and the junction held 3 bases outside the gene matches. This CDR3 region has 15 residues. The CDR3 DNA reads as TGTGCCAGCAGCTTAGGGGACAGGTTCGGAAACACCATATATTTT. This encodes CASSLGDRFGNTIYF.

The J gene is TRBJ1-1, the V gene TRBV21-1; the table calls TRBD1, which could not be checked here. TRBV21-1 is noted as a pseudogene. CDR3 length equals 14 residues. The CDR3 DNA is TGTGCCAGCAGCACGACATTTTCGAACACTGAAGCTTTCTTT. It codes for CASSTTFSNTEAFF.

The chain combines TRBV6-2 or TRBV6-3 with TRBJ2-1; D might be TRBD1 or TRBD2, each matching 5 bases. Per the germline V gene, CDR1 is MNHEY and CDR2 is SVGEGT. V dropped 6 bases and J dropped 4 bases, with 22 bases sitting between them. This CDR3 region has 17 residues. This CDR3 reads CASSQTEVTGRYNEQFF. The CDR3 DNA reads as TGTGCCAGCAGCCAGACAGAGGTGACGGGACGGTACAATGAGCAGTTCTTC.

The chain combines TRBV15 with TRBJ2-2; tentative D call: TRBD1 (5 bases). V was pared by 5 bases and J by 6 bases, with 13 bases between. The germline V gene has CDR1 LNHNV and CDR2 YYDKDF (reference sequence). The CDR3 runs 14 residues. The CDR3 region has the DNA TGTGCCACCAGCGGCCCTTCAGGGTCCGGGGAGCTGTTTTTT. Its protein product is CATSGPSGSGELFF. The complete variable domain, with remaining parts taken from reference TRBV15 and TRBJ2-2, reads DAMVIQNPRYQVTQFGKPVTLSCSQTLNHNVMYWYQQKSSQAPKLLFHYYDKDFNNEADTPDNFQSRRPNTSFCFLDIRSPGLGDTAMYLCATSGPSGSGELFFGEGSRLTVL.